The 32 T cell receptor beta chains in this list originate from one sample, sequenced in a study of shared clonotypes between healthy human individuals. TCRdb's copy holds only in-frame clones and misses some; the assay was immunoSEQ multiplex PCR. The table includes approximately 2.4 million clones, approximately 95% detected once. The sequenced sample was naive CD4+ T cells sorted from blood. Documented subset: CD45RA+ positively selected. The receptors derive from a man aged 18 to 30 in good health.

The V call is TRBV7-8, the J call TRBJ2-7; D is perhaps TRBD1 or TRBD2 (7 bases each). CDR3 length: 19 residues. Germline CDR1 reads SGHVS; CDR2 reads FQNEAQ. The V end was cut by 2 bases, the J end by 2 bases, with 25 bases between. The CDR3 loop is CASSLPPGRQDRATYEQYF. CDR3 nucleotide sequence: TGTGCCAGCAGCTTACCACCCGGGAGGCAAGACAGGGCAACCTACGAGCAGTACTTC.

The chain has TRBV18 and TRBJ2-7; 7 bases fit TRBD1. The CDR3 totals 13 residues. Germline assignment: CDR1 KGHSH and CDR2 LQKENI. J was trimmed by 3 bases and V by 9 bases; bases with no gene match: 8. CDR3 region: CASSLYRGYEQYF. The CDR3 DNA follows: TGTGCCAGTAGCCTCTACAGGGGCTACGAGCAGTACTTC.

The chain links TRBV7-9 to TRBJ2-7; unclear D gene. V was pared by 1 base and J by 3 bases, with 7 bases between. This CDR3 comprises 13 residues. The V gene's germline CDR1 is SEHNR and CDR2 FQNEAQ (reference sequence). The CDR3, as DNA: TGTGCCAGCAGCTTAGACACAGTCTACGAGCAGTACTTC. Residues: CASSLDTVYEQYF.

This clone is a singleton in its sample. J is TRBJ2-1 and V is TRBV25-1, with 11 bases aligning to TRBD2. This CDR3 comprises 17 residues. Germline V gene sequence: CDR1 MGHDK, CDR2 SYGVNS. The V gene end was trimmed by 1 base and the J gene end by 10 bases; junction bases not matched to a gene: 12. The CDR3 loop is CASSESLAGGPGREQFF. The CDR3 DNA sequence: TGTGCCAGCAGTGAATCGTTAGCGGGAGGGCCGGGGCGAGAGCAGTTCTTC.

The chain combines TRBV6-5 with TRBJ2-1; D gene ambiguous. Germline CDR1 is MNHEY and CDR2 is SVGAGI. Trimming removed 0 bases from V and 0 bases from J, with 6 bases in between. The CDR3 sequence is 15 residues long. In DNA form, the CDR3 reads TGTGCCAGCAGTTACTCACAGATCTCCTACAATGAGCAGTTCTTC. It specifies CASSYSQISYNEQFF.

The rearrangement uses TRBV7-2 and TRBJ1-3, with D hard to call. The V end lost 3 bases, the J end lost 4 bases, and 7 bases lay between the germline ends. The CDR3 contains 13 residues. Germline V CDR1 and CDR2: SGHTA, FQGNSA. DNA of the CDR3: TGTGCCAGCAGCTTGAGGGTAGGAAACACCATATATTTT. It translates to CASSLRVGNTIYF.

This clone was seen only once. The chain recombines TRBV5-1 with TRBJ1-1, with no clear D. CDR3 length: 16 residues. Germline values: CDR1 SGHRS, CDR2 YFSETQ. Trimming took off 4 bases at V and 0 bases at J, with 16 bases between the two ends. CDR3 in amino acids: CASSNYEQNMNTEAFF. The CDR3 DNA is TGCGCCAGCAGCAACTATGAACAGAACATGAACACTGAAGCTTTCTTT.

The sample holds a few counts of this clone. V and J are TRBV29-1 and TRBJ1-1, with D possibly being TRBD1 (6 bases). The CDR3 spans 12 residues. In germline, CDR1 is SQVTM, CDR2 ANQGSEA. V lost 8 bases to trimming and J lost 1 base, with 11 bases between them. In DNA, the CDR3 is TGCAGCACAGCACAGGGGAACACTGAAGCTTTCTTT. This sequence encodes CSTAQGNTEAFF.

The chain combines TRBV5-1 with TRBJ2-7; maybe TRBD2 (5 bases). Germline assignment: CDR1 SGHRS and CDR2 YFSETQ. This CDR3 has 16 amino acids. Trimming shortened V by 0 bases and J by 2 bases, and 15 bases separated the two germline ends. The CDR3 DNA sequence: TGCGCCAGCAGCTTGGGACTATCCGTGGGAGCCTACGAGCAGTACTTC. This gives the protein CASSLGLSVGAYEQYF.

The rearrangement joins TRBV29-1 to TRBJ2-5, with D perhaps matching TRBD1 (7 bases). Trimming took 3 bases from V and 7 from J, leaving 12 bases between them. The CDR3 extends over 12 amino acids. The germline gives CDR1 SQVTM, CDR2 ANQGSEA. Here the CDR3 reads CSVELQGGTQYF. CDR3 DNA sequence: TGCAGCGTTGAGCTTCAGGGGGGGACCCAGTACTTC. The full variable domain, its missing parts supplied by reference TRBV29-1 and TRBJ2-5, is SAVISQKPSRDICQRGTSLTIQCQVDSQVTMMFWYRQQPGQSLTLIATANQGSEATYESGFVIDKFPISRPNLTFSTLTVSNMSPEDSSIYLCSVELQGGTQYFGPGTRLLVL.

The rearrangement links TRBV28 to TRBJ2-1; D is uncertain. Germline-derived CDR1 and CDR2 are MDHEN and SYDVKM. V was trimmed by 6 bases and J by 4 bases, leaving 13 bases between them. The length of the CDR3 is 14 residues. CDR3 sequence reads: CASRAPPPYNEQFF. The DNA for the CDR3 is TGTGCCAGCAGGGCCCCGCCTCCGTACAATGAGCAGTTCTTC.

The chain carries TRBV5-4 and TRBJ2-7, with D perhaps TRBD1 (5 bases). This CDR3 is built from 12 residues. CDR1 is SGHNT, CDR2 YYREEE, per germline (reference sequence). The V end lost 2 bases, the J end lost 5 bases, and 8 bases lay between the germline ends. The CDR3 region is CASSFTRDEQYF. In DNA form, the CDR3 reads TGTGCCAGCAGCTTCACCAGGGACGAGCAGTACTTC. The full variable domain, with the rest looked up from reference TRBV5-4 and TRBJ2-7, is ETGVTQSPTHLIKTRGQQVTLRCSSQSGHNTVSWYQQALGQGPQFIFQYYREEENGRGNFPPRFSGLQFPNYSSELNVNALELDDSALYLCASSFTRDEQYFGPGTRLTVT.

The V gene is TRBV18, the J gene TRBJ2-7; no clear D gene. The CDR3 is 15 amino acids. CDR1 is KGHSH and CDR2 is LQKENI in the germline V gene. V shed 3 bases and J shed 0 bases, with 12 bases lying between them. The DNA of the CDR3 is TGTGCCAGCTCACCGACATGGGGTGGCTCCTACGAGCAGTACTTC. Amino acid sequence: CASSPTWGGSYEQYF.

The chain is built from TRBV28 and TRBJ1-3; weak D call: TRBD1 (5 bases). V gave up 4 bases and J gave up 0 bases, with 16 bases separating them. The CDR3 sequence is 17 residues long. Germline CDR1 MDHEN, CDR2 SYDVKM. The CDR3 DNA follows: TGTGCCAGCAGTTCCAGTCTTGGGGCCCGCTCTGGAAACACCATATATTTT. Translating gives CASSSSLGARSGNTIYF.

The rearrangement uses TRBV4-2 and TRBJ2-5; 7 bases line up with TRBD2. This CDR3 spans 15 amino acids. Germline V gene data show CDR1 as LGHNA and CDR2 as YNFKEQ. After removal of 1 base from V and 3 bases from J, the junction contained 5 bases not matched to a gene. CDR3 sequence: CASSQVGAGEETQYF. The CDR3 region has the DNA TGTGCCAGCAGCCAAGTAGGGGCGGGGGAAGAGACCCAGTACTTC.

The V call is TRBV5-1, the J call TRBJ2-1, with D tentatively TRBD2 (7 bases). CDR1 and CDR2 from the germline V gene are SGHRS and YFSETQ. The germline V and J ends were trimmed by 3 bases and 0 bases, with 13 bases remaining between them. This CDR3 spans 16 amino acids. The CDR3 loop reads CASSWEGGTSYNEQFF. CDR3 in DNA: TGCGCCAGCAGCTGGGAGGGGGGAACCTCCTACAATGAGCAGTTCTTC.

The chain couples TRBV5-1 to TRBJ2-1; D unresolved. The V gene's germline CDR1 is SGHRS and CDR2 YFSETQ. This CDR3 spans 16 amino acids. V lost 1 base and J 1 base, leaving 12 bases between the germline ends. The CDR3 loop reads CASSLRAKLSYNEQFF. In DNA form, the CDR3 reads TGCGCCAGCAGCTTGAGGGCAAAATTATCCTACAATGAGCAGTTCTTC.

The J gene is TRBJ1-2, the V gene TRBV2, with 12 positions matching TRBD1. Germline values: CDR1 SNHLY, CDR2 FYNNEI. CDR3 length equals 14 residues. After removal of 5 bases from V and 5 bases from J, the junction contained 3 bases not matched to a gene. The DNA for the CDR3 is TGTGCCAGCAGTTTGGGACAGGGGGCGTATGGCTACACCTTC. Translating it yields CASSLGQGAYGYTF.

Comments on this clone: Other DNA sequences in this sample translate to the same CDR3. This rearrangement joins TRBV2 to TRBJ2-5, with D hard to call. CDR1 is SNHLY, CDR2 FYNNEI, per germline. The CDR3 spans 11 residues. V was trimmed by 4 bases and J by 2 bases, leaving 2 bases between them. The CDR3 DNA reads TGTGCCAGCAGTGCTCAAGAGACCCAGTACTTC. It yields the protein CASSAQETQYF.

The V and J genes are TRBV14 and TRBJ1-3; no firm D call. Per germline, CDR1 SGHDN and CDR2 FVKESK. Trimming stripped 4 bases from V and 8 bases from J, with 9 bases between. The CDR3 covers 12 residues. The CDR3 sequence: CASSPTLDTIYF. The CDR3 DNA sequence: TGTGCCAGCAGCCCCACTTTGGACACCATATATTTT.

CDR3 nucleotide sequence: TGTGCCAGCAGCTTAAAGGGGGCTGGGGGCACTGAAGCTTTCTTT. Its translation is CASSLKGAGGTEAFF. This sequence joins TRBV7-3 and TRBJ1-1, with 7 bases matching TRBD1. J was trimmed by 4 bases and V by 1 base; bases with no gene match: 6. Germline CDR1 SGHTA, CDR2 FQGTGA. The CDR3 totals 15 residues.

The genes are TRBV5-1 and TRBJ2-5, with no clear D. Germline V gives CDR1 SGHRS, CDR2 YFSETQ. The V gene lost 0 bases and the J gene lost 3 bases, with 12 bases spanning the gap. CDR3 length equals 15 residues. The CDR3 region has the DNA TGCGCCAGCAGCTTGGGGCCAGGCATAGAAGAGACCCAGTACTTC. Protein product: CASSLGPGIEETQYF. The full variable domain, with the rest looked up from reference TRBV5-1 and TRBJ2-5, is KAGVTQTPRYLIKTRGQQVTLSCSPISGHRSVSWYQQTPGQGLQFLFEYFSETQRNKGNFPGRFSGRQFSNSRSEMNVSTLELGDSALYLCASSLGPGIEETQYFGPGTRLLVL.

As regards this clone: Other DNA sequences of this sample code for an identical CDR3. The gene calls are TRBV6-1 and TRBJ1-2; D unresolved. Looked up from germline, CDR1 is MNHNS and CDR2 is SASEGT. The CDR3 runs to 12 residues. V was trimmed by 1 base and J by 4 bases, leaving 4 bases between them. The CDR3 sequence is CASSEGFYGYTF. In DNA, the CDR3 is TGTGCCAGCAGTGAAGGCTTCTATGGCTACACCTTC.

The genes are TRBV10-3 and TRBJ1-5; D is uncertain. The V and J ends lost 0 bases and 4 bases respectively, with 16 bases between them. The CDR3 contains 17 residues. Per germline, CDR1 ENHRY and CDR2 SYGVKD. CDR3 residues: CAISESERRDGNQPQHF. CDR3 coding DNA: TGTGCCATCAGTGAGTCGGAGCGCAGAGACGGAAATCAGCCCCAGCATTTT.

V usage is TRBV19 and J usage is TRBJ1-1, with D unresolved. This CDR3 has 13 residues. V lost 5 bases and J 1 base, leaving 8 bases between the germline ends. Germline CDR1 and CDR2: LNHDA and SQIVND (reference sequence). The CDR3 DNA is TGTGCCAGTAGTCAATATCCGAACACTGAAGCTTTCTTT. It encodes CASSQYPNTEAFF.

The V gene is TRBV4-1, the J gene TRBJ2-3; the match to TRBD2 covers 9 bases. The CDR3 is made up of 17 amino acids. CDR1 is MGHRA, CDR2 YSYEKL, per germline. V lost 0 bases to trimming and J lost 3 bases; unmatched junction nucleotides: 7. CDR3 DNA: TGCGCCAGCAGCCAAGAAAAGGCGGGGGGGCCGACAGATACGCAGTATTTT. Translation: CASSQEKAGGPTDTQYF.

V usage is TRBV10-3 and J usage is TRBJ1-5; D is undetermined. V was shortened by 0 bases and J by 4 bases, with 7 bases between the two germline ends. Germline V lookup: CDR1 ENHRY, CDR2 SYGVKD. This CDR3 has 14 residues. The CDR3 sequence is CAISESNINQPQHF. In DNA form, the CDR3 reads TGTGCCATCAGTGAGTCGAATATTAATCAGCCCCAGCATTTT.

The chain couples TRBV9 to TRBJ2-1; 8 bases fit TRBD1. The CDR3 runs 13 residues. V trimming: 4 bases; J trimming: 7 bases; junction bases outside the gene matches: 4. The germline CDR1 and CDR2 sequences are SGDLS and YYNGEE. Written as DNA, the CDR3 is TGTGCCAGCAGCATCGACAGGGGTAATGAGCAGTTCTTC. As protein: CASSIDRGNEQFF.

V gene TRBV25-1 combines with J gene TRBJ2-6; D is undetermined. CDR1 and CDR2 (germline): MGHDK, SYGVNS. Trimming stripped 10 bases from V and 0 bases from J, with 4 bases between. CDR3 length equals 12 residues. In DNA form, the CDR3 reads TGTGCCACTCCCTCTGGGGCCAACGTCCTGACTTTC. This sequence encodes CATPSGANVLTF.

This clone has just one count. The rearrangement uses TRBV5-5 and TRBJ2-7; 8 bases align to TRBD1. The CDR3 loop spans 16 amino acids. Unmatched junction bases numbered 13, after V lost 4 bases and J lost 4 bases. Germline assignment: CDR1 SGHKS and CDR2 YYEKEE (reference sequence). The CDR3 sequence: CASSSGVGQGSYEQYF. The CDR3 nucleotides read TGTGCCAGCAGCAGCGGCGTCGGACAGGGATCGTACGAGCAGTACTTC. Filled out from reference TRBV5-5 and TRBJ2-7, the complete variable domain reads DAGVTQSPTHLIKTRGQQVTLRCSPISGHKSVSWYQQVLGQGPQFIFQYYEKEERGRGNFPDRFSARQFPNYSSELNVNALLLGDSALYLCASSSGVGQGSYEQYFGPGTRLTVT.

This sequence joins TRBV19 and TRBJ2-1; D uncertain. Germline CDR1 reads LNHDA; CDR2 reads SQIVND (reference sequence). V gave up 0 bases and J gave up 4 bases, with 13 bases separating them. The CDR3 loop spans 16 amino acids. As DNA, the CDR3 is TGTGCCAGTAGTATAGATTTGGCCGGGCTTTACAATGAGCAGTTCTTC. It translates to CASSIDLAGLYNEQFF.

Regarding this clone: The same CDR3 can be traced to other DNA sequences in this sample. This sequence joins TRBV10-3 and TRBJ2-5; unclear D gene. V was pared by 0 bases and J by 1 base, with 6 bases between. CDR3 length: 14 residues. The V gene's germline CDR1 is ENHRY and CDR2 SYGVKD. The CDR3 sequence: CAISESGGQETQYF. The DNA for the CDR3 is TGTGCCATCAGTGAGTCCGGTGGCCAAGAGACCCAGTACTTC.